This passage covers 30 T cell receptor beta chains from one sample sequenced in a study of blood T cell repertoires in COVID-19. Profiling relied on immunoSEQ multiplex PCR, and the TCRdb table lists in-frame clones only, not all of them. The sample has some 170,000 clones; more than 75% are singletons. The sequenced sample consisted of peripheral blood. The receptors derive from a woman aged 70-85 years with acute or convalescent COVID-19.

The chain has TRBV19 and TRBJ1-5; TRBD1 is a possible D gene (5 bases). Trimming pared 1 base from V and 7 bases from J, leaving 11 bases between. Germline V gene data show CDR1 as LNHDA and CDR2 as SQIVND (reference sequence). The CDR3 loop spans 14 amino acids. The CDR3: CASSIGGAGQPQHF. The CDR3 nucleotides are TGTGCCAGTAGTATAGGGGGCGCGGGACAGCCCCAGCATTTT.

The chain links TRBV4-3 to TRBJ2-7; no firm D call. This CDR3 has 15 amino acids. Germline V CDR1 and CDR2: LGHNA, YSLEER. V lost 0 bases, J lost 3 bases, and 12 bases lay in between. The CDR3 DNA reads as TGCGCCAGCAGCCAAGACGCGGCATCAATCTACGAGCAGTACTTC. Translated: CASSQDAASIYEQYF.

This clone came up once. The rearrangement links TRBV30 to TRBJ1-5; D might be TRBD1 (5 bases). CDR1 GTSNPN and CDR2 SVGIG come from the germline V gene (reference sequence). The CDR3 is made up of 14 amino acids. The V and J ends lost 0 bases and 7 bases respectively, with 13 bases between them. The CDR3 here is CAWSVSVRGQPQHF. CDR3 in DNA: TGTGCCTGGAGTGTAAGTGTAAGGGGACAGCCCCAGCATTTT.

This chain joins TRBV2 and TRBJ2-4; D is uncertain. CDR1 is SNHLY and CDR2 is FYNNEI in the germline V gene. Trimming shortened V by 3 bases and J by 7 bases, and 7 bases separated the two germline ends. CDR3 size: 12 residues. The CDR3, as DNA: TGTGCCAGCAGTGACACTCGGAACATTCAGTACTTC. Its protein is CASSDTRNIQYF. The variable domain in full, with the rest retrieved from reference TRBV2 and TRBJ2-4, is EPEVTQTPSHQVTQMGQEVILRCVPISNHLYFYWYRQILGQKVEFLVSFYNNEISEKSEIFDDQFSVERPDGSNFTLKIRSTKLEDSAMYFCASSDTRNIQYFGAGTRLSVL.

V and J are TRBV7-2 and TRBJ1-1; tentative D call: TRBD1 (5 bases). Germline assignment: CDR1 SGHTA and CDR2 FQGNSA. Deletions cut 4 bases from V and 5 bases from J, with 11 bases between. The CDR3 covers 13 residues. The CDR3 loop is CASSSMGGTEAFF. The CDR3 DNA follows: TGTGCCAGCAGCTCGATGGGGGGAACTGAAGCTTTCTTT. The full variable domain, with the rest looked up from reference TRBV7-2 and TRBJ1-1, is GAGVSQSPSNKVTEKGKDVELRCDPISGHTALYWYRQSLGQGLEFLIYFQGNSAPDKSGLPSDRFSAERTGGSVSTLTIQRTQQEDSAVYLCASSSMGGTEAFFGQGTRLTVV.

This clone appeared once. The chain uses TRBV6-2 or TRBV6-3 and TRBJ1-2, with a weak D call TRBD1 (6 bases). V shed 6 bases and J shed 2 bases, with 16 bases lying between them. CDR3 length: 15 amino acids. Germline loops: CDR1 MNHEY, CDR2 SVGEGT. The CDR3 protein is CASSRQAILNYGYTF. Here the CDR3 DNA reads TGTGCCAGCAGCAGACAGGCCATACTAAACTATGGCTACACCTTC.

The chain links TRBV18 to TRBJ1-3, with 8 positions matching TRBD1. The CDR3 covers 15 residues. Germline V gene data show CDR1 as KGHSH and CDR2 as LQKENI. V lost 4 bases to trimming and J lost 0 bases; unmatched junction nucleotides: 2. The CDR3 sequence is CASSRDRSSGNTIYF. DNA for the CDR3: TGTGCCAGCTCACGGGACAGGAGCTCTGGAAACACCATATATTTT.

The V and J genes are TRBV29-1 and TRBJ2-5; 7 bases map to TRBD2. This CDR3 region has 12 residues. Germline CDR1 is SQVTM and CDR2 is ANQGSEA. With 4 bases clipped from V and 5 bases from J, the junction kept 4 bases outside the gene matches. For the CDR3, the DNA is TGCAGCGTTGCCGGACTAGGGGAGACCCAGTACTTC. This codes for CSVAGLGETQYF.

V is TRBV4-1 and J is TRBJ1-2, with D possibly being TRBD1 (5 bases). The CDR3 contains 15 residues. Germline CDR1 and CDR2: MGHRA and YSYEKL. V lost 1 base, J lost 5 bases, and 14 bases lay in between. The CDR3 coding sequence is TGCGCCAGCAGCCAAGGAGGGACTGTTAAATATGGCTACACCTTC. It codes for CASSQGGTVKYGYTF.

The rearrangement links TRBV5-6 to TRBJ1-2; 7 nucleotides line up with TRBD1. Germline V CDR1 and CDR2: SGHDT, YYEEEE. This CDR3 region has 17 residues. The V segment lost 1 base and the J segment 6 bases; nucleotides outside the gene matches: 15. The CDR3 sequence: CASSLSPIPTGRHGYTF. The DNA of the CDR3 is TGTGCCAGCAGCTTGTCCCCGATACCGACAGGGCGGCATGGCTACACCTTC.

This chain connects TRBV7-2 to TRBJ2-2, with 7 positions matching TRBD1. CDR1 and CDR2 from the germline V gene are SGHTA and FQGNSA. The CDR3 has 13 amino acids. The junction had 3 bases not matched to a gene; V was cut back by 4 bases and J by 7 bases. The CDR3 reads CASSSTGFGELFF. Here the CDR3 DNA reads TGTGCCAGCAGCTCGACAGGGTTCGGGGAGCTGTTTTTT.

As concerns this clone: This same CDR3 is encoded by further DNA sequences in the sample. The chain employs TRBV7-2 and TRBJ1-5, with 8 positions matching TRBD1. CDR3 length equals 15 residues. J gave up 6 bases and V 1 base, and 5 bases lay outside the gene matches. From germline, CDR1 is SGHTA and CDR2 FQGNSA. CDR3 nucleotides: TGTGCCAGCAGCTTAGGGACAGGGCGAGGTCAGCCCCAGCATTTT. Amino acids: CASSLGTGRGQPQHF.

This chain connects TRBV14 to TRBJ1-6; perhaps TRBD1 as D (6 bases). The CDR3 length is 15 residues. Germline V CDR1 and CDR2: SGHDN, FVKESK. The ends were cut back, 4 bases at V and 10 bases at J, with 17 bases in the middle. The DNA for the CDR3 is TGTGCCAGCAGCCTCGTCAGGGGTACTTACTCACCCCTCCACTTT. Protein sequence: CASSLVRGTYSPLHF.

This CDR3 is CASSLGGTGIQPQHF. The CDR3 bases are TGTGCCAGCAGCTTAGGCGGGACAGGGATACAGCCCCAGCATTTT. J is TRBJ1-5 and V is TRBV7-2; 9 positions agree with TRBD1. This CDR3 comprises 15 residues. Trimming cost V 1 base and J 7 bases; bases outside gene matches: 5. Germline V CDR1 and CDR2: SGHTA, FQGNSA.

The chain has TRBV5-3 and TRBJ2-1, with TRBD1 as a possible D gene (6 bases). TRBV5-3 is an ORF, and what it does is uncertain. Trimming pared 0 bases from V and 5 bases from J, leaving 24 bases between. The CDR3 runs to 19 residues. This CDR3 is CARSLVGHRVPINDNEQFF. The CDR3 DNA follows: TGTGCCAGAAGCTTGGTGGGCCACAGGGTTCCCATAAATGACAATGAGCAGTTCTTC.

CDR3 residues: CASALAALQETQYF. CDR3 nucleotide sequence: TGTGCCAGCGCTCTAGCCGCCCTCCAAGAGACCCAGTACTTC. The V and J genes are TRBV2 and TRBJ2-5, with a possible D match to TRBD2 (5 bases). This CDR3 is built from 14 residues. Germline CDR1 and CDR2: SNHLY and FYNNEI. Trimming stripped 8 bases from V and 1 base from J, with 14 bases between.

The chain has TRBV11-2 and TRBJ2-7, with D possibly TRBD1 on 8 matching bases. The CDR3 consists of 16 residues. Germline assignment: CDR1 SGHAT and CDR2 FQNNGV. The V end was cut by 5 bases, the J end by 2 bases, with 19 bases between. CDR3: CASSPWGGTGPYEQYF. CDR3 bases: TGTGCCAGCAGCCCCTGGGGGGGGACAGGCCCCTACGAGCAGTACTTC. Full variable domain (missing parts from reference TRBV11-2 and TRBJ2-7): EAGVAQSPRYKIIEKRQSVAFWCNPISGHATLYWYQQILGQGPKLLIQFQNNGVVDDSQLPKDRFSAERLKGVDSTLKIQPAKLEDSAVYLCASSPWGGTGPYEQYFGPGTRLTVT.

The CDR3 DNA follows: TGTGCCAGCAGCTTAGGGACTAGACAGGTGCCCGCTGAAGCTTTCTTT. Its protein is CASSLGTRQVPAEAFF. The chain has TRBV7-2 and TRBJ1-1; D possibly corresponds to TRBD1 (6 bases). The CDR3 is 16 amino acids. The germline CDR1 and CDR2 sequences are SGHTA and FQGNSA. Trimming removed 1 base at V and 6 bases at J, with 18 bases between.

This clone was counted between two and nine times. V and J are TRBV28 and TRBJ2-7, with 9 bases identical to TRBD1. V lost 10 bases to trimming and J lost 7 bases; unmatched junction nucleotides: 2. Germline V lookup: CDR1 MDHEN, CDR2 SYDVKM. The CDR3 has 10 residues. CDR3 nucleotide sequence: TGTGCCACCGGACAGGGGGAGCAGTACTTC. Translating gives CATGQGEQYF.

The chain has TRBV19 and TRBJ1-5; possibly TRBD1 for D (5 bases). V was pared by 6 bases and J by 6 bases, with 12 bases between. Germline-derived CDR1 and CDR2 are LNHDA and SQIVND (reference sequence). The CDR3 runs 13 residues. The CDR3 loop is CASSTTEFQPQHF. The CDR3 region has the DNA TGTGCCAGTAGCACGACAGAATTTCAGCCCCAGCATTTT.

The CDR3 coding sequence is TGTGCCAGCAGGTTCACCCCCAGAGTAGGGGGTGGAAACACCATATATTTT. Amino acid sequence: CASRFTPRVGGGNTIYF. The J gene is TRBJ1-3, the V gene TRBV5-6; a weak D match, TRBD1 (6 bases). V was clipped by 5 bases and J by 3 bases, with 21 bases between them. The CDR3 totals 17 residues. Germline values: CDR1 SGHDT, CDR2 YYEEEE.

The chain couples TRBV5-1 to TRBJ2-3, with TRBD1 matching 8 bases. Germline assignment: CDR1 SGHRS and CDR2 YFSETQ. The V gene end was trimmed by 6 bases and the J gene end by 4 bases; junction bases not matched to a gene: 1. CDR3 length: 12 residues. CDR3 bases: TGCGCCAGCAAACAGGGGGCAGATACGCAGTATTTT. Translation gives CASKQGADTQYF.

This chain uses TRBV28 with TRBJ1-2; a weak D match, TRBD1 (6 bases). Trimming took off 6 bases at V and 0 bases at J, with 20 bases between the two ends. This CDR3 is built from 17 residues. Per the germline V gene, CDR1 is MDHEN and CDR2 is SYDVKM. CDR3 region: CASSPQRGARANYGYTF. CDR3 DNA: TGTGCCAGCAGCCCCCAACGGGGGGCCAGAGCTAACTATGGCTACACCTTC.

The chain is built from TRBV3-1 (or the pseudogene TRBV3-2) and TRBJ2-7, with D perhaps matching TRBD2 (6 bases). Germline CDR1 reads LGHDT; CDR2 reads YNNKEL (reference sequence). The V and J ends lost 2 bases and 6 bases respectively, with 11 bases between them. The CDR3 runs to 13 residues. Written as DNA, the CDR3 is TGTGCCAGCAGCCAAACTGGAGGGACCGAGCAGTACTTC. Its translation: CASSQTGGTEQYF.

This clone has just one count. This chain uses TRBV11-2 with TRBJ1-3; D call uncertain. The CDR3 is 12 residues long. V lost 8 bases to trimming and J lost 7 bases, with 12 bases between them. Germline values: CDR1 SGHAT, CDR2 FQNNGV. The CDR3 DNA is TGTGCCAGCCGTGAGACTTCCAACACCATATATTTT. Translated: CASRETSNTIYF.

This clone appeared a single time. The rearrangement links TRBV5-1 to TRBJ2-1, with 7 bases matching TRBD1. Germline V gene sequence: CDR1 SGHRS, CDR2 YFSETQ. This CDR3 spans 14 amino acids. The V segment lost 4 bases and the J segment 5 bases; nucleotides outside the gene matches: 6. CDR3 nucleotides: TGCGCCAGCAGCACAGGACAGGCGGACAATGAGCAGTTCTTC. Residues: CASSTGQADNEQFF.

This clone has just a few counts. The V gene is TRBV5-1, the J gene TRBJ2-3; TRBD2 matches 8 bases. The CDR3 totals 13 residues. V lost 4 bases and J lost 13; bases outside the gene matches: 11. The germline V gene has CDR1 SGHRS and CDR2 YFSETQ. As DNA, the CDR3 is TGCGCCAGCAGCCCCCTCCCGGGGGGGGGTGAGTATTTT. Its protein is CASSPLPGGGEYF.

The CDR3 spells CASSSIDRAEQPQHF. CDR3 sequence (DNA): TGTGCCAGCAGTTCTATAGACAGGGCTGAACAGCCCCAGCATTTT. This rearrangement joins TRBV27 to TRBJ1-5; 7 bases line up with TRBD1. The germline gives CDR1 MNHEY, CDR2 SMNVEV (reference sequence). CDR3 length: 15 residues. With 4 bases clipped from V and 7 bases from J, the junction kept 10 bases outside the gene matches.

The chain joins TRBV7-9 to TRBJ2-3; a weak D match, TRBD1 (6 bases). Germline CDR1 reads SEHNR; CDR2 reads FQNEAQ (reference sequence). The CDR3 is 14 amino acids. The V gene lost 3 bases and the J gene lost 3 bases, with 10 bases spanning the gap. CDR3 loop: CASSFQGSTDTQYF. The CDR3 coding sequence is TGTGCCAGCAGCTTTCAGGGGAGTACAGATACGCAGTATTTT.

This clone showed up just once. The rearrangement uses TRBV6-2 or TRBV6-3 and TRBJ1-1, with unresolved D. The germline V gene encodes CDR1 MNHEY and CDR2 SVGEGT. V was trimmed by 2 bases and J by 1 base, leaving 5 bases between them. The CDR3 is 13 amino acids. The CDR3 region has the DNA TGTGCCAGCAGTTACCCAGGGAACACTGAAGCTTTCTTT. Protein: CASSYPGNTEAFF.